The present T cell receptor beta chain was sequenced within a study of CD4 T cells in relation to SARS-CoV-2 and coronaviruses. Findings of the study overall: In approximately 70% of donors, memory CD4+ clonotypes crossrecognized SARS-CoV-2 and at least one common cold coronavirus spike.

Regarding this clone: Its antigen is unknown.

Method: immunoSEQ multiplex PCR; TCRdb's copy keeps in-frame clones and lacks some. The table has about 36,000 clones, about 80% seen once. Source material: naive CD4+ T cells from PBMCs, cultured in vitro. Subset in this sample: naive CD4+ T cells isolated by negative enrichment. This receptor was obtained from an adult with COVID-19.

This CDR3 reads CATRTSGSSDTQYF. The CDR3 region has the DNA TGTGCCACCCGGACTAGCGGGAGTTCAGATACGCAGTATTTT. The chain is built from TRBV19 and TRBJ2-3; 13 bases are shared with TRBD2. Trimming at V came to 10 bases and at J to 4 bases, leaving 5 bases not matched to a gene. Germline values: CDR1 LNHDA, CDR2 SQIVND (reference sequence). The CDR3 covers 14 residues.